Here is one T cell receptor (beta chain) with its context. Germline CDR1 is LNHNV and CDR2 is YYDKDF (reference sequence). The length of the CDR3 is 17 residues. V was trimmed by 5 bases and J by 0 bases, leaving 18 bases between them. The sample belongs to a study of shared T cell receptors in the human thymus. Some clones are missing from TCRdb's copy, which holds only in-frame ones; the method was immunoSEQ multiplex PCR. This sample has some 720,000 clones; 88% occur once, and the top ten carry about 0.01%. These data also formed part of another study, on human thymus T cells.

This receptor was identified in a boy under two years old with a congenital heart defect. Sequencing was carried out using thymocytes. The chain joins TRBV15 to TRBJ2-3; maybe TRBD1 (6 bases). DNA of the CDR3: TGTGCCACCAGCTACCGACAGGACCCCCATAGCACAGATACGCAGTATTTT. Its protein product is CATSYRQDPHSTDTQYF. Full variable domain (outside the CDR3, taken from reference TRBV15 and TRBJ2-3): DAMVIQNPRYQVTQFGKPVTLSCSQTLNHNVMYWYQQKSSQAPKLLFHYYDKDFNNEADTPDNFQSRRPNTSFCFLDIRSPGLGDTAMYLCATSYRQDPHSTDTQYFGPGTRLTVL.